This T cell receptor (beta chain) is from a study of blood T cells in healthy people across ages. PCR was performed a second time for about 7 to 11 cycles using a sample-barcoded 5' primer and a J-beta primer mix. The yield of each sample was at least 2.5 million CDR3-containing paired-end reads. MiXCR, applied by TCRdb to the 5' RACE reads, yields one record per CDR3 protein. The data hold over 1,200,000 distinct CDR3 sequences, with roughly 59% observed a single time. Germline V CDR1 and CDR2: SGHRS, YFSETQ. The CDR3 contains 14 residues. This sequence was found in a man between 18 and 35 years old in good health. Specimen: blood. The J gene is TRBJ2-1, the V gene TRBV5-1, with D perhaps assigned TRBD1 or TRBD2 (5 bases each). Matching the DNA end better, TRBJ2-7 makes the J call doubtful. CDR3 loop: CASSTDPGADEQYF. CDR3 nucleotide sequence: TGCGCCAGCAGCACCGATCCCGGGGCGGACGAGCAGTACTTC.